This T cell receptor (beta chain) was sequenced in a study of T cell responses to AZD1222 COVID-19 vaccine (dated by TCRdb to about 2021). As for the study more broadly: AZD1222 recipients whose second dose came at about 4 weeks and those whose second dose came at about 12 weeks were combined into one group, since spike-specific TCR depth and breadth did not differ between the two schedules. Trial participants were enrolled by age into subgroups of 18-55, 56-69 and 70-plus years, and about 150, 27 and 61 TCR-sequenced participants, respectively, were included in these subgroups. A total of 230 to 250 trial participants underwent TCR sequencing, of whom 207 had received two doses of AZD1222 and about 25 had received two doses of the MenACWY control vaccine.

The CDR3 regions of human TCRbeta chains were subjected to immunosequencing. The study's processing was this. Repertoire TCRs were checked for matches against a reference library of SARS-CoV-2-specific TCRs that had been generated using the MIRA antigen-specificity platform. Breadth was defined as the fraction of unique TCRs that were SARS-CoV-2-associated. Depth was defined as the fraction of total T cells that were SARS-CoV-2-associated. Each spike-specific TCR was assigned to its reactive spike region and to a CD4 or CD8 class using the MIRA data. Log10-transformed breadth and depth values were compared by one-way ANOVA with Sidak's multiple comparisons tests. TCRdb mirrors the immuneACCESS table, restricted to in-frame sequences. Some clones are absent from its copies; in checked studies, under half trace to an unresolved V gene, and the reason for the others is unknown. The V and J calls and the clone size are those of that table, but D and trimming were determined from the DNA. The sample profile shows 150,000 to 200,000 clones; 85% to 95% of them were found once. The ten largest clonotypes hold less than 3% of the sample.

On this clone itself: Its specific antigen is unknown. No base-level quality is on record; no much larger clone is a single base apart.

Results and caveats for the whole study, not just this receptor: Only five to seven AZD1222 recipients were SARS-CoV-2 seropositive at baseline, limiting conclusions about previously exposed vaccinees. The 56-69-year group was small, and its depth increase did not reach significance, likely because of low power. After two AZD1222 doses, spike-specific TCR breadth and depth were significantly higher than at day 0 and than in MenACWY recipients. Reportedly, almost half of the unique spike-specific TCRs recognized epitopes lying outside the regions that are mutated in the B.1.351 and B.1.1.7 variants. Because no samples from the day 14 peak response were available, repertoires could be characterized only after the peak T cell response. Vaccine-associated CD4 TCRs spanned the whole spike protein, with dominant responses in regions 160-218 and 743-854. Participants were mostly white British and included more females than males, and it was suggested by the authors that clonal diversity may have been underestimated.

The time point label, as the study defines it: baseline before first vaccination. Vaccinee samples came from UK trials COV001 and COV002, including a single-blind randomized controlled phase 2/3 trial of AZD1222 (ChAdOx1 nCoV-19) in healthy adults. For TCRbeta chain sequencing, PBMC samples from trial participants were taken at day 0 and at day 28 after the second dose. CDR1 and CDR2 (SGHRS, YFSETQ) derive from the germline V gene. The CDR3 starts with the cysteine, ends with the phenylalanine, and has 14 residues. The sequence is cut down to CDR3 DNA, 42 bases in frame from base 1. At the junction V is shortened by 0 bases and J by 3 bases, with 8 bases in between.

The sequences come from peripheral blood, collected on day 0 of AZD1222 vaccination. This receptor was obtained from an adult in good health. The chain is encoded by TRBV5-1 joined to TRBJ2-3, and perhaps TRBD2 as D gene, on 6 matching bases. The DNA sequence is as follows: TGCGCCAGCAGCTTGGGGGAGGTGACAGATACGCAGTATTTT. It is translated as CASSLGEVTDTQYF. With the rest looked up from the reference TRBV5-1 and TRBJ2-3 genes rather than sequenced, the full variable domain is KAGVTQTPRYLIKTRGQQVTLSCSPISGHRSVSWYQQTPGQGLQFLFEYFSETQRNKGNFPGRFSGRQFSNSRSEMNVSTLELGDSALYLCASSLGEVTDTQYFGPGTRLTVL.